These 6 T cell receptor beta chains were all obtained from the same sample, sequenced in a study of blood T cell repertoires in COVID-19. The assay was immunoSEQ multiplex PCR, and TCRdb's table has in-frame clones only and misses some. The sample holds about 290,000 clones, around 89% seen once. The sequenced material came from peripheral blood. These receptors were collected from a man aged 35-49 years with acute or convalescent COVID-19.

This clone was observed once. The chain uses TRBV2 and TRBJ1-2, with D perhaps TRBD1 (5 bases). Trimming removed 6 bases at V and 4 bases at J, with 15 bases between. CDR1 SNHLY and CDR2 FYNNEI come from the germline V gene. This CDR3 is 14 amino acids long. DNA for the CDR3: TGTGCCAGCAGGACGGACAAAGTTCCCTATGGCTACACCTTC. This gives the protein CASRTDKVPYGYTF.

The chain uses TRBV7-2 and TRBJ1-4; D not certain. Per germline, CDR1 SGHTA and CDR2 FQGNSA. V gave up 1 base and J gave up 7 bases, with 13 bases separating them. This CDR3 spans 15 amino acids. The CDR3 coding sequence is TGTGCCAGCAGCTTAGAGTCTGGCCTCTCTGAAAAACTGTTTTTT. Protein product: CASSLESGLSEKLFF.

This clone was recorded only once. Here the CDR3 reads CATSEASGVPGEQYF. The CDR3 nucleotides are TGTGCCACCAGTGAGGCTAGCGGGGTCCCGGGGGAGCAGTACTTC. V usage is TRBV24-1 and J usage is TRBJ2-7, with 9 bases fitting TRBD2. Germline values: CDR1 KGHDR, CDR2 SFDVKD. V shed 4 bases, J shed 7 bases, and the junction held 10 bases outside the gene matches. The CDR3 length is 15 residues.

The chain recombines TRBV27 with TRBJ1-2; D gene uncertain. This CDR3 has 12 residues. Trimming shortened V by 5 bases and J by 4 bases, and 8 bases separated the two germline ends. Germline CDR1 and CDR2: MNHEY and SMNVEV (reference sequence). For the CDR3, the DNA is TGTGCCAGCAGTCCAACAGCCTATGGCTACACCTTC. Its translation is CASSPTAYGYTF.

The V call is TRBV5-5, the J call TRBJ2-7, with D unclear. The V end was cut by 0 bases, the J end by 5 bases, with 12 bases between. Germline values: CDR1 SGHKS, CDR2 YYEKEE (reference sequence). The CDR3 runs to 14 residues. The DNA for the CDR3 is TGTGCCAGCAGCTTGGACCTCAACCGGGACGAGCAGTACTTC. It encodes CASSLDLNRDEQYF.

This clone has a single count. The chain links TRBV19 to TRBJ1-2; TRBD1 is a possible D gene (6 bases). The V gene's germline CDR1 is LNHDA and CDR2 SQIVND (reference sequence). The V gene lost 2 bases and the J gene lost 8 bases, with 15 bases spanning the gap. This CDR3 is built from 14 residues. CDR3: CASSILATGYGYTF. CDR3 sequence (DNA): TGTGCCAGTAGTATACTGGCGACAGGCTACGGCTACACCTTC. Full variable domain (rest looked up from reference TRBV19 and TRBJ1-2): DGGITQSPKYLFRKEGQNVTLSCEQNLNHDAMYWYRQDPGQGLRLIYYSQIVNDFQKGDIAEGYSVSREKKESFPLTVTSAQKNPTAFYLCASSILATGYGYTFGSGTRLTVV.